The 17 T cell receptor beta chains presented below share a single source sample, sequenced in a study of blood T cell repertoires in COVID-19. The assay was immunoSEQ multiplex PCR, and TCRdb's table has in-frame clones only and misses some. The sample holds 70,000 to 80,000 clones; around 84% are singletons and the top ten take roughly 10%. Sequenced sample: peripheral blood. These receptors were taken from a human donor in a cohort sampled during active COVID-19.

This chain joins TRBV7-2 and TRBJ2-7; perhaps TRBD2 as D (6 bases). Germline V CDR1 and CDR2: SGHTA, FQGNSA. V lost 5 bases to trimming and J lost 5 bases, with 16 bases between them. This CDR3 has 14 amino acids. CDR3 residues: CASSPPRRANEQYF. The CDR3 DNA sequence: TGTGCCAGCAGCCCGCCGAGGAGGGCGAACGAGCAGTACTTC. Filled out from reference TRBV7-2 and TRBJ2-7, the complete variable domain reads GAGVSQSPSNKVTEKGKDVELRCDPISGHTALYWYRQSLGQGLEFLIYFQGNSAPDKSGLPSDRFSAERTGGSVSTLTIQRTQQEDSAVYLCASSPPRRANEQYFGPGTRLTVT.

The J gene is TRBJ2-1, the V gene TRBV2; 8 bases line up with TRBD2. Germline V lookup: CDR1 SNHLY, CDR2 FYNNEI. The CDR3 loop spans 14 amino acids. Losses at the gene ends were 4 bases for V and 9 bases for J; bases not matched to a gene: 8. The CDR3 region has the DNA TGTGCCAGCAGTGTAGAGCGGGAGATGACTGAGCAGTTCTTC. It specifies CASSVEREMTEQFF.

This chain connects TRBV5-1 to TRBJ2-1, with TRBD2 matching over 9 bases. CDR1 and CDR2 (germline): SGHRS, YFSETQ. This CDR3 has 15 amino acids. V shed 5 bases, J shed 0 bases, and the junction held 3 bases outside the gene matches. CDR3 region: CASRVSGSSYNEQFF. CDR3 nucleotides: TGCGCCAGCAGAGTTAGCGGGAGCTCCTACAATGAGCAGTTCTTC.

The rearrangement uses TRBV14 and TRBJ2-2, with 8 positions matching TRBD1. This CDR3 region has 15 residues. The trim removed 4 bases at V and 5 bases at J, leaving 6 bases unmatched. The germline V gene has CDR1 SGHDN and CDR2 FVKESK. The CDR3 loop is CASSRWTGQTGELFF. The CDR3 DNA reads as TGTGCCAGCAGCCGATGGACAGGGCAGACCGGGGAGCTGTTTTTT.

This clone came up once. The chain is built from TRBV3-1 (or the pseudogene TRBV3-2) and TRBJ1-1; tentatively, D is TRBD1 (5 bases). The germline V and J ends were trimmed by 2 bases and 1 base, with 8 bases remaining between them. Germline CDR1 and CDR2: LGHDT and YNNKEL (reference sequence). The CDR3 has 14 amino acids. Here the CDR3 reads CASSQSGGNTEAFF. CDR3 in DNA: TGTGCCAGCAGCCAATCGGGGGGGAACACTGAAGCTTTCTTT.

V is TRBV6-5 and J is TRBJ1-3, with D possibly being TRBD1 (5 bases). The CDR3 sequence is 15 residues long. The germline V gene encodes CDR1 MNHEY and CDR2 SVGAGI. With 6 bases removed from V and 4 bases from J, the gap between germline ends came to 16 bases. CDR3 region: CASRDTGSLGNTIYF. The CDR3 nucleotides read TGTGCCAGCAGGGATACAGGTTCACTAGGAAACACCATATATTTT.

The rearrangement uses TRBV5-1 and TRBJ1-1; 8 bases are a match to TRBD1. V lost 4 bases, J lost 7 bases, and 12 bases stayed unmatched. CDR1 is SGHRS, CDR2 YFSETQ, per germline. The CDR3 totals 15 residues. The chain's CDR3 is CASSVGGTGNGEAFF. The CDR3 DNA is TGCGCCAGCAGCGTAGGCGGGACAGGTAATGGTGAAGCTTTCTTT.

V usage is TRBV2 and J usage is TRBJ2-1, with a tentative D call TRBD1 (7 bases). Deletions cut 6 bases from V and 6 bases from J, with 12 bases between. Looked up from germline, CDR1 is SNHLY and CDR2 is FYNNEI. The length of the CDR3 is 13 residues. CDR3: CASSTGDFNEQFF. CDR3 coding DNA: TGTGCCAGCAGCACAGGGGACTTCAATGAGCAGTTCTTC.

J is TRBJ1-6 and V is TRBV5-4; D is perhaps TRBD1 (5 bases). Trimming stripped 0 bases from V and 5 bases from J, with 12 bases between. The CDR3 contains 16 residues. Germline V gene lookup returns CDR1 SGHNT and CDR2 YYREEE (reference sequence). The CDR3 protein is CASSLDVGRNNSPLHF. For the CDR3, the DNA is TGTGCCAGCAGCTTGGACGTGGGGCGGAATAATTCACCCCTCCACTTT.

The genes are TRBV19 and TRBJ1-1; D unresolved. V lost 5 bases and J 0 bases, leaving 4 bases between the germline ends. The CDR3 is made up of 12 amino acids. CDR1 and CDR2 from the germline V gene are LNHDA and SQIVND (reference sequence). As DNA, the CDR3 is TGTGCCAGTAGTGAGCTGAACACTGAAGCTTTCTTT. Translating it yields CASSELNTEAFF.

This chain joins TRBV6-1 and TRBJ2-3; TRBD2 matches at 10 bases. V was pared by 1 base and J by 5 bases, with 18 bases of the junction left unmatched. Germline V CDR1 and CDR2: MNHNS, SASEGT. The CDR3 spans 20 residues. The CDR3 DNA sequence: TGTGCCAGCAGTGAAGTCCACCCCGCGGGGCTAGCGGGAGAGAAAGATACGCAGTATTTT. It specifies CASSEVHPAGLAGEKDTQYF.

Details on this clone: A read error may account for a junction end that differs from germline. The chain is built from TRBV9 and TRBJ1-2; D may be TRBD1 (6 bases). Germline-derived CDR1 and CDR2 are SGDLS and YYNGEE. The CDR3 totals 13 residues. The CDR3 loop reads CASSVGGGWTMAF. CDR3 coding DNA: TGTGCCAGCAGCGTAGGGGGGGGCTGGACCATGGCCTTC.

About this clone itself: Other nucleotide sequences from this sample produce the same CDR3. The CDR3: CASSQGTGNTEAFF. CDR3 bases: TGTGCCAGCAGCCAAGGTACAGGGAACACTGAAGCTTTCTTT. The chain recombines TRBV3-1 (or the pseudogene TRBV3-2) with TRBJ1-1, with D perhaps matching TRBD1 (5 bases). CDR1 and CDR2 from the germline V gene are LGHDT and YNNKEL (reference sequence). This CDR3 has 14 residues. Trimming stripped 1 base from V and 1 base from J, with 7 bases between.

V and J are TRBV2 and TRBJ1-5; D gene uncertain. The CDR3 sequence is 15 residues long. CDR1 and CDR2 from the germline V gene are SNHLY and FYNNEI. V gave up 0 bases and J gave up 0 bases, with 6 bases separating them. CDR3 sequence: CASSEAGVSNQPQHF. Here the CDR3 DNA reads TGTGCCAGCAGTGAAGCCGGGGTTAGCAATCAGCCCCAGCATTTT.

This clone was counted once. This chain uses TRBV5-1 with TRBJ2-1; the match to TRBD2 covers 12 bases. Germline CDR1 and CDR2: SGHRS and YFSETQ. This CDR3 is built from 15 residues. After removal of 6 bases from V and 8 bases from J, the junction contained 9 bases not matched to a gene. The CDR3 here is CASMTSGGFSDEQFF. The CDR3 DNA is TGCGCCAGCATGACTAGCGGGGGATTCTCGGATGAGCAGTTCTTC.

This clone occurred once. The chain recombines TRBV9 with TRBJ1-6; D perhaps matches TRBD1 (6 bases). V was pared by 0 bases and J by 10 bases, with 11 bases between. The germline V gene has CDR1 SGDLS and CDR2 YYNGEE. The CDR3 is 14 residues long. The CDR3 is CASSVDDRLSPLHF. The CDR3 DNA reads TGTGCCAGCAGCGTAGATGACAGGTTGTCACCCCTCCACTTT.

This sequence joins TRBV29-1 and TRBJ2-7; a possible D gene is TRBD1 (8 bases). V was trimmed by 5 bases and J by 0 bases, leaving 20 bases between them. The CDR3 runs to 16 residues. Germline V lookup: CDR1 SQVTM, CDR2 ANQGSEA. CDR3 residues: CSVSGGRDRSSYEQYF. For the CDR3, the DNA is TGCAGCGTTTCGGGTGGGAGGGACAGGAGCTCCTACGAGCAGTACTTC.